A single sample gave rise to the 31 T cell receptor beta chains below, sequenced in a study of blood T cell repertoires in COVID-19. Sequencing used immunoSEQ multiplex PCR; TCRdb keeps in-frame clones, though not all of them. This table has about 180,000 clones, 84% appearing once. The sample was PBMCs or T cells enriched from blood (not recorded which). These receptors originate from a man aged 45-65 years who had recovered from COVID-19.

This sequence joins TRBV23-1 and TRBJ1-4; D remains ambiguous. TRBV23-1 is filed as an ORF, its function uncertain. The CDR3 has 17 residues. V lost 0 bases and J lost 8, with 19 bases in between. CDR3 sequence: CASSQSTPLQRREKLFF. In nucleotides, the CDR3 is TGCGCCAGCAGTCAATCGACCCCCCTTCAACGGCGGGAAAAACTGTTTTTT.

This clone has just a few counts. CDR3 loop: CASSLALAGNHEQFF. CDR3 DNA: TGTGCCAGCAGCTTGGCCCTGGCAGGGAACCATGAGCAGTTCTTC. V gene TRBV5-8 combines with J gene TRBJ2-1; a weak D match, TRBD1 (5 bases). V shed 0 bases and J shed 8 bases, with 15 bases lying between them. Germline CDR1 is SGHTS and CDR2 is YDEGEE. The CDR3 sequence is 15 residues long.

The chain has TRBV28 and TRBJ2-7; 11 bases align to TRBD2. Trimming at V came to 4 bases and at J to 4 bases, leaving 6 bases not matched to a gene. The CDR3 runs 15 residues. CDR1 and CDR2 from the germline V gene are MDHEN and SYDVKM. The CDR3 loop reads CASSSTGTSGYEQYF. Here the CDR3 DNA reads TGTGCCAGCAGTTCGACCGGGACTAGCGGTTACGAGCAGTACTTC.

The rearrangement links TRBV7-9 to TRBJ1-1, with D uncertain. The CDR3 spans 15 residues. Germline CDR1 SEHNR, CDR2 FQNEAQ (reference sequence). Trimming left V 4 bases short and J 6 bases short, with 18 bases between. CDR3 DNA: TGTGCCAGCAGCTCCCAAGGAGCGGCCAACGCTGAAGCTTTCTTT. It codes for CASSSQGAANAEAFF.

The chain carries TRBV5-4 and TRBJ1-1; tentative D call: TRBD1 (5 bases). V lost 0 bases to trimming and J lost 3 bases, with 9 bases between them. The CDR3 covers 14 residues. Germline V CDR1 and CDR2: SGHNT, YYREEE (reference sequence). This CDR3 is CASSLAGGDTEAFF. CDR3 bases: TGTGCCAGCAGCTTGGCCGGAGGGGACACTGAAGCTTTCTTT.

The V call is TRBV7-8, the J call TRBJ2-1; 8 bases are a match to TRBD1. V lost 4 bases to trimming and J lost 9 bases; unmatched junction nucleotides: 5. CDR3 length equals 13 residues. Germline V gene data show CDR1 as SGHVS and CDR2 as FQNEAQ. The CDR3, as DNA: TGTGCCAGCAGCTCGGACAGGGATGGTGAGCAGTTCTTC. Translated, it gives CASSSDRDGEQFF.

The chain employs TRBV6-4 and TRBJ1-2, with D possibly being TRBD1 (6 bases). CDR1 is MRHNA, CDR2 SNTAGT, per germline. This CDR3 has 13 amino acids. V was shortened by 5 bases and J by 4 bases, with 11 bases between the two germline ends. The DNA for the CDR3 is TGTGCCAGCAGTCCAGAACAGGGCTATGGCTACACCTTC. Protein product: CASSPEQGYGYTF.

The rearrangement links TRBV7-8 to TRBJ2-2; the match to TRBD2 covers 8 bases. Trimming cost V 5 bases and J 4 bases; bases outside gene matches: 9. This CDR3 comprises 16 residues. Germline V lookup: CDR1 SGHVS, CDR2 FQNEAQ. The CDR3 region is CASSNYPRGGTGELFF. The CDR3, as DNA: TGTGCCAGCAGCAACTATCCTCGGGGGGGCACCGGGGAGCTGTTTTTT.

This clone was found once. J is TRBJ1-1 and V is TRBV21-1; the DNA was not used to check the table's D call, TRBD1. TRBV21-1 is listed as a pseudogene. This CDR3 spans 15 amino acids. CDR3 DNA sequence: TGTGCCAGCAGCCCCCGACAGGGACTGAACACTGAAGCTTTCTTT. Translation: CASSPRQGLNTEAFF.

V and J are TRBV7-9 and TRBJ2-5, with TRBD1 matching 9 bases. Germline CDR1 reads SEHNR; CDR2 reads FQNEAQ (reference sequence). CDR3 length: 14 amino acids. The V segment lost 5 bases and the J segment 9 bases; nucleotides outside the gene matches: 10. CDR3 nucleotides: TGTGCCAGCAGCCCCTGGACAGGGGAACGGGCCCAGTACTTC. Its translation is CASSPWTGERAQYF.

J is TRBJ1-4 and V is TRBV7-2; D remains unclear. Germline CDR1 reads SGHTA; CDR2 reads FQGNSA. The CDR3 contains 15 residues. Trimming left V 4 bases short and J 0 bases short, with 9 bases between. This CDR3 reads CASSWGDSTNEKLFF. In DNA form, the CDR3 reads TGTGCCAGCAGCTGGGGAGATTCAACTAATGAAAAACTGTTTTTT. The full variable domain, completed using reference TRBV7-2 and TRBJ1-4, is GAGVSQSPSNKVTEKGKDVELRCDPISGHTALYWYRQSLGQGLEFLIYFQGNSAPDKSGLPSDRFSAERTGGSVSTLTIQRTQQEDSAVYLCASSWGDSTNEKLFFGSGTQLSVL.

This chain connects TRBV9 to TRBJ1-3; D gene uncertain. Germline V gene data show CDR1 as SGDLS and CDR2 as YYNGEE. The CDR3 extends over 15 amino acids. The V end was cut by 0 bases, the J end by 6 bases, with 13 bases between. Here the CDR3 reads CASSVGLGDANTIYF. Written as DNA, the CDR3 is TGTGCCAGCAGCGTAGGGCTGGGCGACGCAAACACCATATATTTT.

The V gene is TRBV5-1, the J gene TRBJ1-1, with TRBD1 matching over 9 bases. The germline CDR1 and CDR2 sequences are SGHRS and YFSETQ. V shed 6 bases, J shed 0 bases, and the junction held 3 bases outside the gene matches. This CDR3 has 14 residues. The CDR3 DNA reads TGCGCCAGCAAGACAGGGGGTATGAACACTGAAGCTTTCTTT. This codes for CASKTGGMNTEAFF.

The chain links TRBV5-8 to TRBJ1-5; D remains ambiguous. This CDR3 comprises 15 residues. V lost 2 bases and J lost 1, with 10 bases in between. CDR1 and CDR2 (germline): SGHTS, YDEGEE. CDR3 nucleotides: TGTGCCAGCAGCTTTCGGGTGTACAGCAATCAGCCCCAGCATTTT. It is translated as CASSFRVYSNQPQHF.

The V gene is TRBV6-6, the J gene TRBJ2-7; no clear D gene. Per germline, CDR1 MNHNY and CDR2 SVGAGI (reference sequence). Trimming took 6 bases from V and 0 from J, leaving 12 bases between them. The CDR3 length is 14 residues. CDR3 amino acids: CASRRQVSSYEQYF. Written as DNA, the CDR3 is TGTGCCAGCAGGCGCCAGGTGAGCTCCTACGAGCAGTACTTC.

CDR3 bases: TGTGCCAGTCTCGGGTTTAACTATGGCTACACCTTC. This gives the protein CASLGFNYGYTF. V gene TRBV19 combines with J gene TRBJ1-2, with no clear D. V shed 8 bases and J shed 1 base, with 8 bases lying between them. The CDR3 length is 12 residues. Germline CDR1 is LNHDA and CDR2 is SQIVND (reference sequence).

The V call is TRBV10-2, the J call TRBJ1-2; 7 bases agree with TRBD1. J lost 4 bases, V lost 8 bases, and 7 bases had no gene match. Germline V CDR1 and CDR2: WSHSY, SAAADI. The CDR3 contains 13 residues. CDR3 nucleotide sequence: TGCGCCAGCGTCATCGCAGGGGGCTATGGCTACACCTTC. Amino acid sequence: CASVIAGGYGYTF.

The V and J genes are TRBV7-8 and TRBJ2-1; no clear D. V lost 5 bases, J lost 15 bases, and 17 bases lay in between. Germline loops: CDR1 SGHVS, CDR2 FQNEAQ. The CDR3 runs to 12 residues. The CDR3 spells CASSLGSNGLFF. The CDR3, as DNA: TGTGCCAGCAGCCTAGGGTCCAACGGGTTGTTCTTC.

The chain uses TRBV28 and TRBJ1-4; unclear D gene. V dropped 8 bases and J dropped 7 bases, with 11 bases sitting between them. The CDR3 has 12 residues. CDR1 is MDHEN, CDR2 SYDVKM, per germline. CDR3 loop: CASALRGEKLFF. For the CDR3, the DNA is TGTGCCAGCGCGCTCCGGGGTGAAAAACTGTTTTTT.

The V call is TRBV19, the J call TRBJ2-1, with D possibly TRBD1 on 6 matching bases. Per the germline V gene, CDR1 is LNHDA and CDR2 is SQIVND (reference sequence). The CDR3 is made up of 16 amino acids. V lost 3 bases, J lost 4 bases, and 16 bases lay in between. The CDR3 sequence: CASSIFGRGDYNEQFF. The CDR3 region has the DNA TGTGCCAGTAGTATCTTTGGCAGGGGAGATTACAATGAGCAGTTCTTC.

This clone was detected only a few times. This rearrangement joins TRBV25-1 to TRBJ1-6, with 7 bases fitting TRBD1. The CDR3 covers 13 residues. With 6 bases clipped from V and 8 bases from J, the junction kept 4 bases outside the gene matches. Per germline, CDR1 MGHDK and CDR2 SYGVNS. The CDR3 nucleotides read TGTGCCAGCAGGAGAGGGGGCGATTCACCCCTCCACTTT. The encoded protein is CASRRGGDSPLHF.

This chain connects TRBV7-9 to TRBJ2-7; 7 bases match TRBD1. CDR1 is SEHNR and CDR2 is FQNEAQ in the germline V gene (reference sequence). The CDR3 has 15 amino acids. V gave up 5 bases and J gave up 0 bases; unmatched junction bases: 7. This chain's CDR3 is CASSITGAASYEQYF. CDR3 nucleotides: TGTGCCAGCAGCATCACAGGGGCAGCCTCCTACGAGCAGTACTTC.

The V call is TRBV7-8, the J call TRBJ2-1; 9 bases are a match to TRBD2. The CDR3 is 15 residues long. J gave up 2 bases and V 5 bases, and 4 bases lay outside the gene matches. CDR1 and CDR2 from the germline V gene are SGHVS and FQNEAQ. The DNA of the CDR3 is TGTGCCAGCAGCAAGCGCGGGGGGGCCTACAATGAGCAGTTCTTC. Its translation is CASSKRGGAYNEQFF. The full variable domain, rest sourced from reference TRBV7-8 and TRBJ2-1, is GAGVSQSPRYKVAKRGQDVALRCDPISGHVSLFWYQQALGQGPEFLTYFQNEAQLDKSGLPSDRFFAERPEGSVSTLKIQRTQQEDSAVYLCASSKRGGAYNEQFFGPGTRLTVL.

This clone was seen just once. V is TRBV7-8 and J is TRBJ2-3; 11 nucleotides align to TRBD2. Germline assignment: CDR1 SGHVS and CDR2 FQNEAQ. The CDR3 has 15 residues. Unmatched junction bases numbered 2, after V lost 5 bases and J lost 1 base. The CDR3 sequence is CASSNSGGGTDTQYF. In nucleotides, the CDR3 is TGTGCCAGCAGCAATAGCGGGGGGGGCACAGATACGCAGTATTTT.

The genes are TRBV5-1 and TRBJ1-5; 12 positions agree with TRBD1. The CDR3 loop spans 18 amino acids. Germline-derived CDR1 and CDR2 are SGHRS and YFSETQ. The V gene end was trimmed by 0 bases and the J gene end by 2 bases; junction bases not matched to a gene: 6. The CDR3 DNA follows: TGCGCCAGCAGCTTGGAGGGGACAGGGGGCAAGGGCAATCAGCCCCAGCATTTT. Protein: CASSLEGTGGKGNQPQHF.

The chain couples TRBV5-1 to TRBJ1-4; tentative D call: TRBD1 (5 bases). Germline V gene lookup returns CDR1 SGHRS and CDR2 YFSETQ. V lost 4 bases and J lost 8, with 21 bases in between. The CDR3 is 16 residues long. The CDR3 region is CASSRLGGQGTEKLFF. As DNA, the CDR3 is TGCGCCAGCAGCCGGCTTGGAGGGCAGGGAACAGAAAAACTGTTTTTT.

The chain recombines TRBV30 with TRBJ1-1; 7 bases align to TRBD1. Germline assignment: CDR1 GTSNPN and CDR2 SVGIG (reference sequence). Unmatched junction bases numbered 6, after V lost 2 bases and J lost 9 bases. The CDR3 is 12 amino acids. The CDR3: CAWSPDRVKAFF. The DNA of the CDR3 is TGTGCCTGGAGTCCAGACAGGGTCAAAGCTTTCTTT.

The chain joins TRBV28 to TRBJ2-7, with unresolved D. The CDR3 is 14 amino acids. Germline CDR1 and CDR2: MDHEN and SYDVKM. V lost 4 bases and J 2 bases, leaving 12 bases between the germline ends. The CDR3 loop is CASSYAGTTYEQYF. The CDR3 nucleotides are TGTGCCAGCAGTTATGCAGGCACCACCTACGAGCAGTACTTC.

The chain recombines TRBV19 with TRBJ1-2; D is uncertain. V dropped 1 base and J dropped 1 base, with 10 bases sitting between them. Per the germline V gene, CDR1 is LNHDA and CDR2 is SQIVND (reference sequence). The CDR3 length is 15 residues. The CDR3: CASSIGGRFNYGYTF. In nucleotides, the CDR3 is TGTGCCAGTAGTATAGGTGGCAGATTTAACTATGGCTACACCTTC.

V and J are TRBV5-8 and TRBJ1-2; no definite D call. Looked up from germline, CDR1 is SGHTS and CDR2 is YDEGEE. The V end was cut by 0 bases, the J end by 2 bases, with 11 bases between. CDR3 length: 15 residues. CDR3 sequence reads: CASSLVRLENYGYTF. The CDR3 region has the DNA TGTGCCAGCAGCTTGGTGAGGCTGGAGAACTATGGCTACACCTTC.

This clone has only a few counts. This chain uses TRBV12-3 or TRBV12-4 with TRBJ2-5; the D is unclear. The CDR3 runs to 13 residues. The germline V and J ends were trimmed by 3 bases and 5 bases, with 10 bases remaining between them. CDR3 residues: CASSLSSGETQYF. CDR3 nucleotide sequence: TGTGCCAGCAGTTTGTCTAGTGGTGAGACCCAGTACTTC.